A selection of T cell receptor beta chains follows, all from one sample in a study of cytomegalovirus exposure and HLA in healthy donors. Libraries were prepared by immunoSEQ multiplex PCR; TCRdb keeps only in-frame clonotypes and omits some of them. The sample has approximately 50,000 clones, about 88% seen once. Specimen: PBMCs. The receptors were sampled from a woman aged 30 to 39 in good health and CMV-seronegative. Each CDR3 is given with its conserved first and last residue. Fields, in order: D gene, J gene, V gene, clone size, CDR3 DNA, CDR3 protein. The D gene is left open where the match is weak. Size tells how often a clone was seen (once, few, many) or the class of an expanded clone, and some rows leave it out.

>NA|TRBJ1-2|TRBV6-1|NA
TGTGCCAGCAGTGAACGGGGGGGGCTGGACTATGGCTACACCTTC
CASSERGGLDYGYTF
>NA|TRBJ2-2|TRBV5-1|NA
TGCGCCAGCAGCTTGGGAGCGAACACCGGGGAGCTGTTTTTT
CASSLGANTGELFF
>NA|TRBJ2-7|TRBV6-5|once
TGTGCCAGCAGTTACTCTGGGGGCAGCTACGAGCAGTACTTC
CASSYSGGSYEQYF
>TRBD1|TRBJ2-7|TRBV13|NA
TGTGCCAGCAGCCCCCGGACAGGGAAATTTGCCGAGCAGTACTTC
CASSPRTGKFAEQYF
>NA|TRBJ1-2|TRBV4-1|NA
TGCGCCAGCAGCCAAGCAACACAGACCTCGGGCTACACCTTC
CASSQATQTSGYTF
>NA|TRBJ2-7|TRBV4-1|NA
TGCGCCAGCAGCCAAGCACCACCTCGAGACAGCTCCTACGAGCAGTACTTC
CASSQAPPRDSSYEQYF
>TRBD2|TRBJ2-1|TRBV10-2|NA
TGCGCCAGCAGTGAGCGGGAGGGTTACAATGAGCAGTTCTTC
CASSEREGYNEQFF
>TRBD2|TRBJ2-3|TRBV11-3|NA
TGTGCCAGCAGCGGCCGATCTCTCGGGACTAGTGGAGATACGCAGTATTTT
CASSGRSLGTSGDTQYF
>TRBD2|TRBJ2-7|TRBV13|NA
TGTGCCAGCAGCCACCTAGCGGGAGGGGATTACGAGCAGTACTTC
CASSHLAGGDYEQYF
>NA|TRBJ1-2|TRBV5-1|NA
TGCGCCAGCAGCTTGGGGAAAACAGCTAACTATGGCTACACCTTC
CASSLGKTANYGYTF
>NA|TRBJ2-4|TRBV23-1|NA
TGCGCCAGCAGTCAAACTACTTCAAGTGCTGTGGGCAAAAACATTCAGTACTTC
CASSQTTSSAVGKNIQYF
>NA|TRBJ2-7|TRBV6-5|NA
TGTGCCAGCAAAACCGACCCCCGGGGCGAGCAGTACTTC
CASKTDPRGEQYF
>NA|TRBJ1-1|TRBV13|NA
TGTGCCAGCAGCTTTTCGCACCCCGGGGACACTGAAGCTTTCTTT
CASSFSHPGDTEAFF